The T cell receptor (beta chain) under discussion was sequenced for a study of CD8+ T cells in alopecia areata. Study-wide context: Each of the treated patients was given oral tofacitinib, 5 to 10 mg twice daily, for moderate-to-severe alopecia areata. Tofacitinib ran for 6 to 18 months before 6 months off drug.

About this clone itself: The antigen is unknown.

Findings of the study overall: Besides other cells, scalp samples also yield sequences of resident alphabeta T cells from normal skin.

Lesional scalp tissue (obtained by punch biopsy) and peripheral blood were collected from alopecia areata patients. Reverse transcribed after extraction, RNA yielded cDNA as the sequencing template. Some clones are missing from TCRdb's copy, which holds only in-frame ones; the method was immunoSEQ multiplex PCR. The sample includes fewer than 100,000 clones, 35% to 45% of them seen just once. Per germline, CDR1 SQVTM and CDR2 ANQGSEA. V lost 3 bases and J lost 7; bases outside the gene matches: 12. The CDR3 is made up of 15 amino acids. This sequence was found in a human donor with alopecia areata. The specimen sequenced was CD4+ T cells sorted from blood. The V and J genes are TRBV29-1 and TRBJ2-5, with 9 bases aligning to TRBD2. The chain's CDR3 is CSVDISGRASVTQYF. CDR3 in DNA: TGCAGCGTTGATATTAGCGGGAGAGCCTCGGTGACCCAGTACTTC.